A selection of T cell receptor beta chains follows, all from one sample in a study of T-cell reconstitution after alpha-beta-depleted transplantation in children. TCRdb analysed the PCR reads with MiXCR anew, one entry per CDR3 protein. The repertoire has hundreds of thousands of distinct CDR3 sequences, more than 9% of them found once; the top ten carry about 2.1%. Sample: PBMCs, taken before TCRalphabeta/CD19-depleted stem cell transplant. These TCRs come from a child aged 2-15 years with inherited bone marrow failure, due to receive a stem cell transplant. The CDR3 runs from the conserved cysteine through the conserved F or W. The D gene is left open where the match is weak. Some rows mark clone size as missing; the rest say once, few, many or name a class of expanded clone.

TRBJ2-1 many TRBV11-2 11 . TGTGCCAGCAGTCGTAGCTATGAGCAGTTCTTC CASSRSYEQFF
TRBJ2-1 few TRBV3-1 12 . TGTGCCAGCGCCCCCTCCCTCGGGGAGCAGTTCTTC CASAPSLGEQFF
TRBJ2-7 . TRBV7-9 13 TRBD1 TGTGCCAGCAGCCCAGGGGGTGGCTACGACCAGTACTTC CASSPGGGYDQYF
TRBJ2-7 few TRBV29-1 13 . TGCAGCGTTGAAGTAGGGGGGTCCTACGAGCAGTACTTC CSVEVGGSYEQYF
TRBJ2-2 . TRBV5-4 16 TRBD1 TGTGCCAGCAGCTTGAAAGGGGGCATAGGCACCGGGGACCTGTTTTTT CASSLKGGIGTGDLFF
TRBJ2-7 many TRBV7-9 13 . TGTGCCAGCAGCTTCGACTACTCCTACGAGCAGTACTTC CASSFDYSYEQYF
TRBJ2-7 many TRBV4-3 14 . TGCGCCAGCAGCCCCCGAGGAGGGGCTTACGAGCAGTACTTC CASSPRGGAYEQYF
TRBJ2-1 many TRBV20-1 15 . TGCAGTGTCCCGCGGCCCGAGATAAGTTGGAATGAGCAGTTCTTC CSVPRPEISWNEQFF
TRBJ2-1 many TRBV11-1 19 TRBD2 TGTGCCAGCAGCTCCGGGACTAGCGGCAAAGAGGGTCCCTACAATGAGCAGTTCTTC CASSSGTSGKEGPYNEQFF
TRBJ2-5 . TRBV29-1 15 . TGCAGCGTTGATCGGGGTGAATACGACACGGCGACCCAGTACTTC CSVDRGEYDTATQYF
TRBJ2-1 many TRBV12-3/TRBV12-4 18 TRBD2 TGTGCCAGCAGTGGCCTAGCGGGCGACCAAAGCACCTACAATGAGCAGTTCTTC CASSGLAGDQSTYNEQFF
TRBJ2-2 few TRBV7-9 14 TRBD2 TGTGCCAGCATCTCTAGCGGGGTCACCGGGGAGCTGTTTTTT CASISSGVTGELFF
TRBJ2-7 once TRBV7-9 11 . TGTGCCAGCAGCTCCGACCCGAGGCAGGTCTTC CASSSDPRQVF